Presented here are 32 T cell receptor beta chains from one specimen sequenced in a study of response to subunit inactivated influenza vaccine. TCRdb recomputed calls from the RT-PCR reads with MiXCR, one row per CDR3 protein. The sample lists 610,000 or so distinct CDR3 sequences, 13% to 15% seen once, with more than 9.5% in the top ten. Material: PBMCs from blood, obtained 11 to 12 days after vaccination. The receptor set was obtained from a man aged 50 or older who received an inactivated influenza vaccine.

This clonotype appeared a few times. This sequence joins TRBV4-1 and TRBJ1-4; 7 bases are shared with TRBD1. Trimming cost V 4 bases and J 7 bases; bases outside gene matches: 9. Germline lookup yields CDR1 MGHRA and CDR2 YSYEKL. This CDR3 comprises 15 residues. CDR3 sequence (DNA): TGCGCCAGCAGCCTCACCCTGACAGGGATTGAAAAACTGTTTTTT. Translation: CASSLTLTGIEKLFF.

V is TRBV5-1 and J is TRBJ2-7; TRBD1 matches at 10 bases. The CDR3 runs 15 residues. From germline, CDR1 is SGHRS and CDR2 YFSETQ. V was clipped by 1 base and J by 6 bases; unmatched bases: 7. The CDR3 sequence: CASSLPGTGVSEQYF. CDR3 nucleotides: TGCGCCAGCAGCTTGCCCGGGACAGGGGTATCCGAGCAGTACTTC.

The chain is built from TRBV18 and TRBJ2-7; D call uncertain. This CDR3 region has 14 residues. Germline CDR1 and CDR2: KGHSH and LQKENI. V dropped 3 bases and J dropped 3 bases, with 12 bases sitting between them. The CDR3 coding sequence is TGTGCCAGCTCACCCCGAGAGAATTACTACGAGCAGTACTTC. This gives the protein CASSPRENYYEQYF. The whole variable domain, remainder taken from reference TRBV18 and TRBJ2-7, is NAGVMQNPRHLVRRRGQEARLRCSPMKGHSHVYWYRQLPEEGLKFMVYLQKENIIDESGMPKERFSAEFPKEGPSILRIQQVVRGDSAAYFCASSPRENYYEQYFGPGTRLTVT.

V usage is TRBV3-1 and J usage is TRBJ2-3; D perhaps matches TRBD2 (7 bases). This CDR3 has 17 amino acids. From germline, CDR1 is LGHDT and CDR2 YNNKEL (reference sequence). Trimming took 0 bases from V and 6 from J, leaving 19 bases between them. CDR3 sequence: CASSQDPGRGRVDTQYF. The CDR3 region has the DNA TGTGCCAGCAGCCAAGACCCGGGGAGGGGGAGGGTGGATACGCAGTATTTT.

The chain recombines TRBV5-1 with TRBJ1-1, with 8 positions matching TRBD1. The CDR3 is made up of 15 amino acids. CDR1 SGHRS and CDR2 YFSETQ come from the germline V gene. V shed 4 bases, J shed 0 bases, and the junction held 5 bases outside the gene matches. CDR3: CASSTTGVMNTEAFF. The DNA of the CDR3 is TGCGCCAGCAGCACGACAGGGGTGATGAACACTGAAGCTTTCTTT.

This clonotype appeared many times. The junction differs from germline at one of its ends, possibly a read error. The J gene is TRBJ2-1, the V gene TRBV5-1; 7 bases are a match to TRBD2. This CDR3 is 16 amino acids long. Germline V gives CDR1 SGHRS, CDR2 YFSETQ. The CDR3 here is CASSLAGGGSYNEQFF. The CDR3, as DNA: TGTGCCAGCAGCTTAGCCGGCGGGGGCTCCTACAATGAGCAGTTCTTC.

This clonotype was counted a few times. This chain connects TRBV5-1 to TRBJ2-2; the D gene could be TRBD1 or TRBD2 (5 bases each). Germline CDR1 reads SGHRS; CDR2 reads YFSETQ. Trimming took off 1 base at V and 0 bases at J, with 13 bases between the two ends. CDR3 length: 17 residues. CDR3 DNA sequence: TGCGCCAGCAGCTTGCATCTCCGGGGCACGAACACCGGGGAGCTGTTTTTT. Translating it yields CASSLHLRGTNTGELFF.

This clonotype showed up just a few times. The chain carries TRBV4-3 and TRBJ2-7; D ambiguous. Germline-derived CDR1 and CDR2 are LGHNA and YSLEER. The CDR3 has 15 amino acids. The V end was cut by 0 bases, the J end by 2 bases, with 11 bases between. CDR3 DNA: TGCGCCAGCAGCCAAGAGTTGAAGACACCCTACGAGCAGTACTTC. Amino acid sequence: CASSQELKTPYEQYF.

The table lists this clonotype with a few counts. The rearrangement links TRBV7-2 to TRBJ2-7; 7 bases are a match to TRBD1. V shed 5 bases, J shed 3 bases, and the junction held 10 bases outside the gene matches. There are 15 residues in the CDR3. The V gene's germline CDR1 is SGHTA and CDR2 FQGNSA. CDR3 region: CASSQPGQSLYEQYF. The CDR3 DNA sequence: TGTGCCAGCAGCCAACCGGGACAGAGTCTCTACGAGCAGTACTTC.

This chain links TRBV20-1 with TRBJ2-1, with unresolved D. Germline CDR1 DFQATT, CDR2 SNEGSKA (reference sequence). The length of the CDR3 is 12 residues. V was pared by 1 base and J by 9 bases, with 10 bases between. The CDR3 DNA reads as TGCAGTGCTAGAGCTTCTTGGGGTGAGCAGTTCTTC. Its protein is CSARASWGEQFF.

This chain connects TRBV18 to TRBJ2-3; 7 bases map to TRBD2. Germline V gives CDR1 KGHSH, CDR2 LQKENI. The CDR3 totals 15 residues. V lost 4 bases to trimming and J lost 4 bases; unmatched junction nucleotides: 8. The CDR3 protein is CASSRPGGGPDTQYF. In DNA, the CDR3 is TGTGCCAGCTCACGCCCGGGGGGTGGCCCAGATACGCAGTATTTT.

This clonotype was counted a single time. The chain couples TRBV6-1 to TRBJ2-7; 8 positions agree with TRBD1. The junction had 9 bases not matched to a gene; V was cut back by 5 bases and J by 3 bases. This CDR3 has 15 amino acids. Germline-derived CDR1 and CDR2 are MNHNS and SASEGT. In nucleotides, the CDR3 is TGTGCCAGCAGTCGCCACCGGACAGGGAACTACGAGCAGTACTTC. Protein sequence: CASSRHRTGNYEQYF.

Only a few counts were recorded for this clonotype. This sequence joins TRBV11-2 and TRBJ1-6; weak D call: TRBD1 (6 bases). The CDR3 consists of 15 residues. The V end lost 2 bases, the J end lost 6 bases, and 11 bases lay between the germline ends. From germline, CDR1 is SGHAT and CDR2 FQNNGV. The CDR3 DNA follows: TGTGCCAGCAGCTTAACCGACAGGTCTAATTCACCCCTCCACTTT. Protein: CASSLTDRSNSPLHF.

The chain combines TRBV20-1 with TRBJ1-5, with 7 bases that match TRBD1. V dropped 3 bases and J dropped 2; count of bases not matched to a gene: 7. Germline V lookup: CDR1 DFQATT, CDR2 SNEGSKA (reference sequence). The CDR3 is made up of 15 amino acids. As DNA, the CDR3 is TGCAGTGCTAGGAGACAGGGAAGTGGCAATCAGCCCCAGCATTTT. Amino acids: CSARRQGSGNQPQHF.

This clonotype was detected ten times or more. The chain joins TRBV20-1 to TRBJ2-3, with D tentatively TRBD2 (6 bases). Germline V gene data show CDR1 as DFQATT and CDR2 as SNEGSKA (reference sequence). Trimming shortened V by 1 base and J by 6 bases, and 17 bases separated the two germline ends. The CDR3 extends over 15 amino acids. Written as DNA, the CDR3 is TGCAGTGCTAGAGCGGCTAGCGAGCCCTGGGATACGCAGTATTTT. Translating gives CSARAASEPWDTQYF.

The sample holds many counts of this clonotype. In DNA, the CDR3 is TGTGCCTCTACCACGCTAGCGTACAATGAGCAGTTCTTC. Its translation: CASTTLAYNEQFF. V and J are TRBV6-2 or TRBV6-3 and TRBJ2-1; tentatively, D is TRBD2 (6 bases). The ends were cut back, 11 bases at V and 4 bases at J, with 15 bases in the middle. Germline values: CDR1 MNHEY, CDR2 SVGEGT. The CDR3 loop spans 13 amino acids.

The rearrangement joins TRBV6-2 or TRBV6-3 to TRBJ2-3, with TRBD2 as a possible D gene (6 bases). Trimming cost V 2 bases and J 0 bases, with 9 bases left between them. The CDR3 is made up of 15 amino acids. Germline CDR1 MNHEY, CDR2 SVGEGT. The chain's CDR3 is CASSYLASSTDTQYF. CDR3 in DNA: TGTGCCAGCAGTTACCTAGCGAGTAGCACAGATACGCAGTATTTT.

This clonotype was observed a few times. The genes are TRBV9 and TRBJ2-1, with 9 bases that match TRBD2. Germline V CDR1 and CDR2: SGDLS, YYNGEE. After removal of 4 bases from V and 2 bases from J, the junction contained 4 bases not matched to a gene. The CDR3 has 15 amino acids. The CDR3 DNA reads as TGTGCCAGCAGCATGAGCGGGGGGACCTACAATGAGCAGTTCTTC. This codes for CASSMSGGTYNEQFF. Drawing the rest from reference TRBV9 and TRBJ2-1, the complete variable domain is DSGVTQTPKHLITATGQRVTLRCSPRSGDLSVYWYQQSLDQGLQFLIQYYNGEERAKGNILERFSAQQFPDLHSELNLSSLELGDSALYFCASSMSGGTYNEQFFGPGTRLTVL.

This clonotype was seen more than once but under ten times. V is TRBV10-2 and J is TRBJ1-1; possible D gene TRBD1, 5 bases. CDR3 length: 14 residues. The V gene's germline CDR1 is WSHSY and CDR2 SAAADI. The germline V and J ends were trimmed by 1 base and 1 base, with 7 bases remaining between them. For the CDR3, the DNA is TGCGCCAGCAGTGAGTTCGGGGCGAACACTGAAGCTTTCTTT. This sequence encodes CASSEFGANTEAFF.

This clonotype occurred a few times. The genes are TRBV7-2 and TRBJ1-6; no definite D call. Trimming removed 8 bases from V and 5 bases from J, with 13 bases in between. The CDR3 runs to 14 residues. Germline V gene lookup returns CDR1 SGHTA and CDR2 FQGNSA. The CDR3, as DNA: TGTGCCAGCGGTAGAGGTGTGGATAATTCACCCCTCCACTTT. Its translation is CASGRGVDNSPLHF.

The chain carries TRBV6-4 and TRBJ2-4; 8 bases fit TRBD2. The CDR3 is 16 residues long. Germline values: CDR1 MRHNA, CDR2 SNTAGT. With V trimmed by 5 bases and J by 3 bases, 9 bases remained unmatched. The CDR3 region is CASSPQTGGVKNIQYF. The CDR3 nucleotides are TGTGCCAGCAGTCCCCAAACGGGAGGGGTCAAAAACATTCAGTACTTC.

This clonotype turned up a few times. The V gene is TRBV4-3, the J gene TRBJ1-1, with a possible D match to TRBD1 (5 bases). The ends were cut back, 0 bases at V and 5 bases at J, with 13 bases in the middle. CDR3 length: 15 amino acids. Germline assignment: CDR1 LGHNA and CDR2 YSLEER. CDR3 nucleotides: TGCGCCAGCAGCCAAGAATACGTCAGGGCTACTGAAGCTTTCTTT. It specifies CASSQEYVRATEAFF.

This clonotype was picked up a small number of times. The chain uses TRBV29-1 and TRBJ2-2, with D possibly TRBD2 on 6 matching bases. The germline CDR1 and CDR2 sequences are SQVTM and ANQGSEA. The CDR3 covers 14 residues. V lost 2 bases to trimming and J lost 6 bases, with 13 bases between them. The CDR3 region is CSVEPAAGPGELFF. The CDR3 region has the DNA TGCAGCGTTGAACCGGCTGCGGGGCCCGGGGAGCTGTTTTTT.

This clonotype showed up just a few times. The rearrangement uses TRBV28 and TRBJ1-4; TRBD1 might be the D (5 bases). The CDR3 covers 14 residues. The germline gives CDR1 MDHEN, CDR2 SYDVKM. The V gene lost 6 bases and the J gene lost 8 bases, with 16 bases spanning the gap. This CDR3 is CASSNPGMGEKLFF. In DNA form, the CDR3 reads TGTGCCAGCAGCAACCCAGGGATGGGGGAAAAACTGTTTTTT.

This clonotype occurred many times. The chain's CDR3 is CASSQERTSTDTQYF. The DNA for the CDR3 is TGCGCCAGCAGCCAAGAACGGACTAGCACAGATACGCAGTATTTT. This chain joins TRBV4-3 and TRBJ2-3, with D perhaps TRBD2 (5 bases). Germline CDR1 and CDR2: LGHNA and YSLEER. The CDR3 sequence is 15 residues long. Trimming cost V 0 bases and J 0 bases, with 7 bases left between them.

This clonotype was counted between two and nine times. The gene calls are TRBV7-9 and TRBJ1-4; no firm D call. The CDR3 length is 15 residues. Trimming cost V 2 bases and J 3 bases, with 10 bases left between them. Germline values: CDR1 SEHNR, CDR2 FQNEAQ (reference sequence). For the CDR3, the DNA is TGTGCCAGCAGCTTATATTCAGGTCCTAATGAAAAACTGTTTTTT. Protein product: CASSLYSGPNEKLFF.

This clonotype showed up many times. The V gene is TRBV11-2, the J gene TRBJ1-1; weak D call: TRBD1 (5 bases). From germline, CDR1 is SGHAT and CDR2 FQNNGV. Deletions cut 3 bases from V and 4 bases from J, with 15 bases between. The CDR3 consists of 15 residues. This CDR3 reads CASSLGPWAGTEAFF. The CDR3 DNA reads TGTGCCAGCAGCTTGGGGCCCTGGGCGGGCACTGAAGCTTTCTTT.

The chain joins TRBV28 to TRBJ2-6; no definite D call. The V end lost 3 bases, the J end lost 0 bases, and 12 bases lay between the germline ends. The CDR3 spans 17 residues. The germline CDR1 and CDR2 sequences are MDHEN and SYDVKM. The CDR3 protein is CASSLALMFSGANVLTF. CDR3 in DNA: TGTGCCAGCAGTTTGGCCCTCATGTTCTCTGGGGCCAACGTCCTGACTTTC.

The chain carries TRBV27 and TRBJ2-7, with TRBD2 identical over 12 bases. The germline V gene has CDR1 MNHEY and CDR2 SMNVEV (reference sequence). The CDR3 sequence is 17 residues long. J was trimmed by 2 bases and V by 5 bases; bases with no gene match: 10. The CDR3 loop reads CASSRLAGGISTYEQYF. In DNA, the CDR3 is TGTGCCAGCAGTAGGCTAGCGGGGGGGATTAGTACCTACGAGCAGTACTTC.

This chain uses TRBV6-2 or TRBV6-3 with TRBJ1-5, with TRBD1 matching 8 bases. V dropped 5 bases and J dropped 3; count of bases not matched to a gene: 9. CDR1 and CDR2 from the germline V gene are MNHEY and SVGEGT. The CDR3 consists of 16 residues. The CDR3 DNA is TGTGCCAGCAGTCAACCCGGACAGGGCCCCAATCAGCCCCAGCATTTT. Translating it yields CASSQPGQGPNQPQHF.

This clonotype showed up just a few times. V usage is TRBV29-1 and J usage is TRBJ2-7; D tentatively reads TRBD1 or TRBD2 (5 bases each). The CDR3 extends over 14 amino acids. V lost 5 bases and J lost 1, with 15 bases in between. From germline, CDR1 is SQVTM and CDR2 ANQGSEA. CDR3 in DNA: TGCAGCGTTTGGTGGACCGGGGCGTCCTACGAGCAGTACTTC. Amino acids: CSVWWTGASYEQYF.

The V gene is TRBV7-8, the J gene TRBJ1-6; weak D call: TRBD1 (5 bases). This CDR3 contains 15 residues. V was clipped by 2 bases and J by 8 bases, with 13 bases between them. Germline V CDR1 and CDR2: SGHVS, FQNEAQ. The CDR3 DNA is TGTGCCAGCAGCTTAAGGGGCAGGGACGATTCACCCCTCCACTTT. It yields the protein CASSLRGRDDSPLHF. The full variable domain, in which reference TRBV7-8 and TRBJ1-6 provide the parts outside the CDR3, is GAGVSQSPRYKVAKRGQDVALRCDPISGHVSLFWYQQALGQGPEFLTYFQNEAQLDKSGLPSDRFFAERPEGSVSTLKIQRTQQEDSAVYLCASSLRGRDDSPLHFGNGTRLTVT.